This TCR beta chain was sequenced during a study of T cells in tumors and immune-related adverse events. The method was immunoSEQ multiplex PCR; TCRdb's version includes in-frame clones alone and lacks a portion of them. Of approximately 8,100 clones in the sample, around 94% are singletons; the top ten hold 2.2%. This CDR3 contains 15 residues. V lost 5 bases and J 1 base, leaving 13 bases between the germline ends. The V gene's germline CDR1 is LNHDA and CDR2 SQIVND (reference sequence). Here the sequenced sample was lymph node tissue, taken from a patient treated with anti-PD-1 therapy. The rearrangement joins TRBV19 to TRBJ2-3; D might be TRBD1 or TRBD2, each matching 5 bases. The TCR comes from a female donor with metastatic renal cell carcinoma. CDR3 coding DNA: TGTGCCAGTAGTCCTCAAATGGGGGGCACAGATACGCAGTATTTT. Its protein product is CASSPQMGGTDTQYF. The full variable domain, with the rest looked up from reference TRBV19 and TRBJ2-3, is DGGITQSPKYLFRKEGQNVTLSCEQNLNHDAMYWYRQDPGQGLRLIYYSQIVNDFQKGDIAEGYSVSREKKESFPLTVTSAQKNPTAFYLCASSPQMGGTDTQYFGPGTRLTVL.